The 14 T cell receptor beta chains presented below share a single source sample, sequenced in a study of identifying expanded T cells in peripheral blood. Data came from immunoSEQ multiplex PCR; TCRdb stores just in-frame clones and leaves some out. The sample contains 84,000 or so clones, around 90% of which appear only once. Sequencing was performed on blood. These receptors came from a person between 18 and 75 years old in good health.

V usage is TRBV2 and J usage is TRBJ2-2; 8 positions match TRBD1. Germline V lookup: CDR1 SNHLY, CDR2 FYNNEI. This CDR3 contains 18 residues. V was clipped by 7 bases and J by 2 bases; unmatched bases: 15. The CDR3 DNA follows: TGTGCCAGCACCTGGGGGCCCCGACAGGGGAGAAACACCGGGGAGCTGTTTTTT. It is translated as CASTWGPRQGRNTGELFF. Supplemented by reference TRBV2 and TRBJ2-2, the full variable domain reads EPEVTQTPSHQVTQMGQEVILRCVPISNHLYFYWYRQILGQKVEFLVSFYNNEISEKSEIFDDQFSVERPDGSNFTLKIRSTKLEDSAMYFCASTWGPRQGRNTGELFFGEGSRLTVL.

This clone was seen only a few times. The CDR3 here is CASSQSFSWSSYNSPLHF. The CDR3 DNA follows: TGCGCCAGCAGCCAATCCTTTTCGTGGAGCTCCTATAATTCACCCCTCCACTTT. The chain links TRBV4-1 to TRBJ1-6; D is ambiguous. CDR1 is MGHRA and CDR2 is YSYEKL in the germline V gene. With 2 bases removed from V and 0 bases from J, the gap between germline ends came to 14 bases. The CDR3 spans 18 residues.

The chain has TRBV5-1 and TRBJ1-1, with D perhaps matching TRBD1 (5 bases). The CDR3 length is 15 residues. V was pared by 4 bases and J by 0 bases, with 13 bases between. Germline V gene data show CDR1 as SGHRS and CDR2 as YFSETQ. CDR3 loop: CASSTGDGLNTEAFF. In DNA, the CDR3 is TGCGCCAGCAGCACCGGGGACGGATTGAACACTGAAGCTTTCTTT.

This clone appeared a few times. The rearrangement links TRBV11-3 to TRBJ2-7; D is unresolved. The CDR3 runs 15 residues. The germline gives CDR1 SGHNT, CDR2 YENEEA. V lost 0 bases, J lost 0 bases, and 9 bases lay in between. The CDR3 DNA sequence: TGTGCCAGCAGCTTAGATGGGGTGGCCTCCTACGAGCAGTACTTC. It codes for CASSLDGVASYEQYF.

The chain joins TRBV6-5 to TRBJ1-2, with D possibly TRBD1 on 5 matching bases. Deletions cut 0 bases from V and 2 bases from J, with 10 bases between. CDR1 and CDR2 (germline): MNHEY, SVGAGI. The CDR3 is 15 residues long. The CDR3 protein is CASSYSRAGNYGYTF. The CDR3, as DNA: TGTGCCAGCAGTTACTCGCGTGCAGGGAACTATGGCTACACCTTC.

This chain uses TRBV5-1 with TRBJ1-2; the match to TRBD1 covers 7 bases. The junction had 4 bases not matched to a gene; V was cut back by 4 bases and J by 4 bases. The CDR3 has 13 amino acids. The germline V gene encodes CDR1 SGHRS and CDR2 YFSETQ. In DNA, the CDR3 is TGCGCCAGCAGCCAAGGGACAGCCTATGGCTACACCTTC. It yields the protein CASSQGTAYGYTF.

V usage is TRBV30 and J usage is TRBJ2-2, with D tentatively TRBD2 (5 bases). V was trimmed by 6 bases and J by 4 bases, leaving 21 bases between them. CDR1 and CDR2 from the germline V gene are GTSNPN and SVGIG (reference sequence). CDR3 length equals 16 residues. The CDR3 loop is CACTRQYLGGTGELFF. The CDR3 DNA reads as TGTGCCTGTACCCGGCAGTATCTTGGAGGCACCGGGGAGCTGTTTTTT. Combining the CDR3 with reference TRBV30 and TRBJ2-2 gives the whole variable domain SQTIHQWPATLVQPVGSPLSLECTVEGTSNPNLYWYRQAAGRGLQLLFYSVGIGQISSEVPQNLSASRPQDRQFILSSKKLLLSDSGFYLCACTRQYLGGTGELFFGEGSRLTVL.

The genes are TRBV18 and TRBJ2-6, with D possibly matching TRBD1 (6 bases). The CDR3 has 20 residues. Looked up from germline, CDR1 is KGHSH and CDR2 is LQKENI. Trimming left V 3 bases short and J 0 bases short, with 21 bases between. CDR3 DNA: TGTGCCAGCTCACCCTTCGAGCAGGGGTTAGGCGACTCTGGGGCCAACGTCCTGACTTTC. Protein: CASSPFEQGLGDSGANVLTF.

The chain uses TRBV19 and TRBJ2-3; 7 bases match TRBD2. The junction had 9 bases not matched to a gene; V was cut back by 3 bases and J by 0 bases. This CDR3 contains 17 residues. Germline CDR1 reads LNHDA; CDR2 reads SQIVND (reference sequence). This chain's CDR3 is CASSIVGSGSSTDTQYF. Written as DNA, the CDR3 is TGTGCCAGTAGTATCGTCGGTAGCGGGTCAAGCACAGATACGCAGTATTTT.

V gene TRBV7-2 combines with J gene TRBJ2-3; unclear D gene. Germline CDR1 and CDR2: SGHTA and FQGNSA. The CDR3 is 13 residues long. V lost 3 bases and J 4 bases, leaving 8 bases between the germline ends. CDR3 nucleotides: TGTGCCAGCAGCTTGTTGAGTGCAGATACGCAGTATTTT. Translating it yields CASSLLSADTQYF.

The rearrangement uses TRBV28 and TRBJ2-2; 11 bases agree with TRBD1. V was pared by 1 base and J by 5 bases, with 6 bases of the junction left unmatched. CDR3 length: 17 residues. The germline V gene encodes CDR1 MDHEN and CDR2 SYDVKM. In DNA, the CDR3 is TGTGCCAGCAGTTTATCCGTCGGGACAGGGGGTACCGGGGAGCTGTTTTTT. Translated, it gives CASSLSVGTGGTGELFF. The full variable domain, its missing parts supplied by reference TRBV28 and TRBJ2-2, is DVKVTQSSRYLVKRTGEKVFLECVQDMDHENMFWYRQDPGLGLRLIYFSYDVKMKEKGDIPEGYSVSREKKERFSLILESASTNQTSMYLCASSLSVGTGGTGELFFGEGSRLTVL.

This clone was detected only once. The rearrangement joins TRBV14 to TRBJ1-2; D is unresolved. Per the germline V gene, CDR1 is SGHDN and CDR2 is FVKESK. Trimming left V 4 bases short and J 0 bases short, with 6 bases between. This CDR3 is 13 amino acids long. The CDR3: CASSPVANYGYTF. The CDR3, as DNA: TGTGCCAGCAGCCCCGTCGCTAACTATGGCTACACCTTC.

The V call is TRBV5-4, the J call TRBJ2-1; tentatively, D is TRBD2 (6 bases). With 0 bases removed from V and 3 bases from J, the gap between germline ends came to 13 bases. CDR1 and CDR2 (germline): SGHNT, YYREEE (reference sequence). CDR3 size: 16 residues. The CDR3 region is CASSLEPGAYYNEQFF. The CDR3 DNA reads TGTGCCAGCAGCTTGGAACCGGGAGCGTACTACAATGAGCAGTTCTTC.

The chain joins TRBV5-1 to TRBJ1-1, with no clear D. The CDR3 spans 14 residues. Germline CDR1 SGHRS, CDR2 YFSETQ. With 2 bases removed from V and 2 bases from J, the gap between germline ends came to 10 bases. CDR3 protein: CASSLPRVNTEAFF. The CDR3 nucleotides are TGCGCCAGCAGCTTACCCCGGGTAAACACTGAAGCTTTCTTT.